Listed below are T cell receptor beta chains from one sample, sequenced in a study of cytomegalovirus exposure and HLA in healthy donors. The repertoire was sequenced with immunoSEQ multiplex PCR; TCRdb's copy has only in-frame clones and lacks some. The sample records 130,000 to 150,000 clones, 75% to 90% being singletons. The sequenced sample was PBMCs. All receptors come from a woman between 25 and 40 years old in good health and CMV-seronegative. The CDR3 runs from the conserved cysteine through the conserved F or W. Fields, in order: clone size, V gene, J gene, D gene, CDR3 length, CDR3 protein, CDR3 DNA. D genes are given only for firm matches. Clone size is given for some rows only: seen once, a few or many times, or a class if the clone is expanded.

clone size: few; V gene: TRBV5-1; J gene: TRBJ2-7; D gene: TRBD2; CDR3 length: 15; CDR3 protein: CASSLEAGGQNEQYF; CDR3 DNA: TGCGCCAGCAGCTTGGAAGCGGGGGGCCAGAACGAGCAGTACTTC
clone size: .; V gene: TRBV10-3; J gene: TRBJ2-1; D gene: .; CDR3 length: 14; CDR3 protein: CAISRTDTYNEQFF; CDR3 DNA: TGTGCCATCAGCCGGACGGACACCTACAATGAGCAGTTCTTC
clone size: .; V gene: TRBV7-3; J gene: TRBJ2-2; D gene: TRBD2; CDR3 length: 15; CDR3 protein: CASSRAGSNTGELFF; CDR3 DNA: TGTGCCAGCAGTCGAGCGGGATCGAACACCGGGGAGCTGTTTTTT
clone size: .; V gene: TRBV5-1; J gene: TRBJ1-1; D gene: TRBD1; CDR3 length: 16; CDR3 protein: CASSLSAGGARTEAFF; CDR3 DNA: TGCGCCAGCAGCTTAAGTGCAGGGGGCGCGAGGACTGAAGCTTTCTTT
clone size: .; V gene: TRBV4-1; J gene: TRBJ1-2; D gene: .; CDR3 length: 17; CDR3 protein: CASSQVGRTGGQDGYTF; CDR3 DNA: TGCGCCAGCAGCCAAGTGGGCCGGACGGGGGGCCAGGATGGCTACACCTTC
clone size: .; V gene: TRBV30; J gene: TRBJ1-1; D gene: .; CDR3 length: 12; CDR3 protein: CAWSVRGGEAFF; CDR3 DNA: TGTGCCTGGAGTGTTAGAGGGGGTGAAGCTTTCTTT
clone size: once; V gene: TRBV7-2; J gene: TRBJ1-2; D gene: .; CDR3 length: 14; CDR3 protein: CASSPLRAGYGYTF; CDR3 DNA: TGTGCCAGCAGCCCTCTCAGGGCAGGGTATGGCTACACCTTC
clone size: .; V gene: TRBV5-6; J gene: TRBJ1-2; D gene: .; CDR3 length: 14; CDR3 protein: CASSLRRTIYGYTF; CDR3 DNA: TGTGCCAGCAGCTTGCGACGGACTATCTATGGCTACACCTTC
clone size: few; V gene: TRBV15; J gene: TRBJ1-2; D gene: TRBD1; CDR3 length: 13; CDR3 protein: CAAGTGASGGYTF; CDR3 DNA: TGTGCCGCCGGGACAGGGGCTTCGGGGGGCTACACCTTC
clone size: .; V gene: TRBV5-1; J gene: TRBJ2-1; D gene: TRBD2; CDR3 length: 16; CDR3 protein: CASSLAPGSGGALRFF; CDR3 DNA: TGCGCCAGCAGCTTGGCCCCTGGGAGCGGGGGAGCCCTTCGGTTCTTC
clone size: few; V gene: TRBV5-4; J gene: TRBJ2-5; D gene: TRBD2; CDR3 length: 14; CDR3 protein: CASSYISGGETQYF; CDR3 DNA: TGTGCCAGCAGCTACATTAGCGGGGGAGAGACCCAGTACTTC
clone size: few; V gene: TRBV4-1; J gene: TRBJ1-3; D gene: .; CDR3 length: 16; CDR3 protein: CASSQGATGGINTIYF; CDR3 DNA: TGCGCCAGCAGCCAAGGAGCGACAGGTGGGATTAACACCATATATTTT
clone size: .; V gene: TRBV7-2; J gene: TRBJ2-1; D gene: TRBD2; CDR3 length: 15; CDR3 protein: CASSFERGGYNEQFF; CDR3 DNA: TGTGCCAGCAGCTTTGAGCGGGGGGGCTACAATGAGCAGTTCTTC
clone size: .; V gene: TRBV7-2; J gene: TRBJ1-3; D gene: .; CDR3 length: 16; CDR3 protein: CASSPQRSLSGNTIYF; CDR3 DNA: TGTGCCAGCAGCCCGCAGCGCAGCCTCTCTGGAAACACCATATATTTT
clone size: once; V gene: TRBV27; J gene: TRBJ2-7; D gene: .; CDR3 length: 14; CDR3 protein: CASSLSLQSYEQYF; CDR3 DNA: TGTGCCAGCAGTTTATCGCTACAGTCCTACGAGCAGTACTTC
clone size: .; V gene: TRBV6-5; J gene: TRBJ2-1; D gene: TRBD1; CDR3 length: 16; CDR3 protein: CASSFSGQGGIDEQFF; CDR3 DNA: TGTGCCAGCAGTTTCTCCGGACAGGGGGGGATCGATGAGCAGTTCTTC
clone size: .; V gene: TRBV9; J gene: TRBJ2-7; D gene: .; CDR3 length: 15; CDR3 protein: CASSVDSVPSREQYF; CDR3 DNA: TGTGCCAGCAGCGTAGATAGCGTCCCCTCGCGCGAGCAGTACTTC
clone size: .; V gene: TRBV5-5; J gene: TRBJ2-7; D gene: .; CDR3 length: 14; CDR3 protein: CASSFQDGPYEQYF; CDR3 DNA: TGTGCCAGCAGCTTCCAGGATGGCCCCTACGAGCAGTACTTC
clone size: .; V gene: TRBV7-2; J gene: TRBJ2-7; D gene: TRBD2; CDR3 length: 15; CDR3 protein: CASSRGLAESYEQYF; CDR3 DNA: TGTGCCAGCAGCCGAGGACTAGCGGAATCCTACGAGCAGTACTTC
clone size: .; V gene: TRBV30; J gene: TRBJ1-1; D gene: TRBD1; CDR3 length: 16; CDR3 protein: CAWRASRDRGWTEAFF; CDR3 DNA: TGTGCCTGGAGAGCTTCCAGGGACAGGGGGTGGACTGAAGCTTTCTTT
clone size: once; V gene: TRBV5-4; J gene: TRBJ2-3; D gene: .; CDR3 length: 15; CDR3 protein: CASSLAWTGTDTQYF; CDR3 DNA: TGTGCCAGCAGCTTGGCGTGGACTGGCACAGATACGCAGTATTTT
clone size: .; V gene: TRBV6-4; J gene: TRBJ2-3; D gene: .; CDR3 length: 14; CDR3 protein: CASSQGLSTDTQYF; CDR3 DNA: TGTGCCAGCTCGCAGGGCCTGAGCACAGATACGCAGTATTTT
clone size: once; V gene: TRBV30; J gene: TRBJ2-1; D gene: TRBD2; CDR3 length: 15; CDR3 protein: CAWSPGTSGRVEQFF; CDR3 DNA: TGTGCCTGGAGCCCCGGGACTAGCGGGAGGGTAGAGCAGTTCTTC
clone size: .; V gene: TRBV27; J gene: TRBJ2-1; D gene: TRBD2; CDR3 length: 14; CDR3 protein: CASMPGLAHNEQFF; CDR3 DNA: TGTGCCAGCATGCCGGGACTAGCGCACAATGAGCAGTTCTTC
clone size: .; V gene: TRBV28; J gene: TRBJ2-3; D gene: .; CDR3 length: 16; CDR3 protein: CASSLTSGIATDTQYF; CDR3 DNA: TGTGCCAGCAGTTTGACGAGCGGAATTGCCACAGATACGCAGTATTTT
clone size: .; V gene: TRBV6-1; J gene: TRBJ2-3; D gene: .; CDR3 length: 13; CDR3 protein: CASSYPGSDTQYF; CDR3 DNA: TGTGCCAGCAGTTATCCGGGTTCAGATACGCAGTATTTT
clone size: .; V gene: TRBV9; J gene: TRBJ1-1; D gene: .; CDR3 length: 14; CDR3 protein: CASSSTAFRTEAFF; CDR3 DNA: TGTGCCAGCAGCTCAACAGCATTCCGCACTGAAGCTTTCTTT
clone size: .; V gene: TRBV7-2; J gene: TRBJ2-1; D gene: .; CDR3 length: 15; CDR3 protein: CASSFPLGGYNEQFF; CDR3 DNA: TGTGCCAGCAGCTTCCCGCTCGGGGGCTACAATGAGCAGTTCTTC
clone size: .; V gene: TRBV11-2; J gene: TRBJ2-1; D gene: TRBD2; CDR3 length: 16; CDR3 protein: CASSPTGLAGVNEQFF; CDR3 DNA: TGTGCCAGCAGCCCGACGGGACTAGCGGGAGTCAATGAGCAGTTCTTC
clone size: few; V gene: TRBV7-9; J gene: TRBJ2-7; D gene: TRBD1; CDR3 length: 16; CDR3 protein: CSSSSTGTGPVYEQYF; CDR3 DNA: TGTTCCAGCAGCTCGACCGGGACAGGGCCAGTCTACGAGCAGTACTTC
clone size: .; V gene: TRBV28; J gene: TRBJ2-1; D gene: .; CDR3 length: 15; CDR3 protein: CASRQQGRSYNEQFF; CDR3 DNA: TGTGCCAGCAGGCAACAGGGGAGGTCCTACAATGAGCAGTTCTTC
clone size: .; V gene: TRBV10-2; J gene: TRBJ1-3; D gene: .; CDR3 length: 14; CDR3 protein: CASSSQGPGNTIYF; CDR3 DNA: TGCGCCAGCAGCTCACAGGGACCTGGAAACACCATATATTTT
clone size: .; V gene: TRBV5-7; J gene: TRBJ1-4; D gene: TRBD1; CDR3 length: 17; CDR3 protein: CASSLHGTGMGNEKLFF; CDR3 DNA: TGTGCCAGCAGCTTGCATGGGACAGGGATGGGTAATGAAAAACTGTTTTTT
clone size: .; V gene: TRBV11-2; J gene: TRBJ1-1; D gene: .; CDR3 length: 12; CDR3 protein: CASGRVDTEAFF; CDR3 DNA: TGTGCCAGCGGCAGGGTTGACACTGAAGCTTTCTTT
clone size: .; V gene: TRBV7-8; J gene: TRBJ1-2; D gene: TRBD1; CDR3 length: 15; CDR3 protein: CASSGGDRGHYGYTF; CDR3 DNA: TGTGCCAGCAGCGGCGGGGACAGGGGGCACTATGGCTACACCTTC
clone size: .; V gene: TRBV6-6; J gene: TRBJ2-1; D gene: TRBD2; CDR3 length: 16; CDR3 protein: CASSYSGAGGYNEQFF; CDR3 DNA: TGTGCCAGCAGTTACTCAGGCGCGGGGGGATACAATGAGCAGTTCTTC
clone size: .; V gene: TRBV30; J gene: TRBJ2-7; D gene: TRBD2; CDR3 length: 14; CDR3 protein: CAWSVRGGSYEQYF; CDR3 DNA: TGTGCCTGGAGTGTTCGAGGCGGGAGCTACGAGCAGTACTTC
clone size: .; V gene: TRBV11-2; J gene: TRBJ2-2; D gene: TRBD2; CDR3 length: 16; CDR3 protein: CASRFLAGGLSGELFF; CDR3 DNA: TGTGCCAGCAGGTTTCTAGCGGGGGGCCTTTCGGGGGAGCTGTTTTTT
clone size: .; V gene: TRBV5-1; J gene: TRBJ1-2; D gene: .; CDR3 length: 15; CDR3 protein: CASSLGGLRNYGYTF; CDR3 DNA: TGCGCCAGCAGCTTGGGGGGACTGCGTAACTATGGCTACACCTTC
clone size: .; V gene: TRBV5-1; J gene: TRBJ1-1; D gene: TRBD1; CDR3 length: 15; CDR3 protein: CASSWGTGSLCEAFF; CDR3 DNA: TGCGCCAGCAGCTGGGGGACAGGATCACTCTGTGAAGCTTTCTTT
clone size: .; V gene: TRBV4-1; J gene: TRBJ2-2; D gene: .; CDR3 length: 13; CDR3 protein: CASSPDFTGELFF; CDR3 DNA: TGCGCCAGCAGCCCGGACTTCACCGGGGAGCTGTTTTTT
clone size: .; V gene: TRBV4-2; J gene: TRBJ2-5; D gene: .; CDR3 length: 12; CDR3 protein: CASSQPQETQYF; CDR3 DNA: TGTGCCAGCAGCCAACCTCAAGAGACCCAGTACTTC
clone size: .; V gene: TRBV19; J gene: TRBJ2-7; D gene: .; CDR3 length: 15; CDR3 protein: CASSVNGISPYEQYF; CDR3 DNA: TGTGCCAGTAGTGTTAACGGGATAAGTCCCTACGAGCAGTACTTC